The T cell receptor beta chain described here comes from a study of cytotoxic CD8 clonotypes in ibrutinib-treated CLL. Study background: The patient breakdown showed fewer than twelve relapsed/refractory and roughly 14 treatment-naive cases, with under 18 IGHV unmutated. Study results and limitations: Clonality rose at ibrutinib response, held steady in sustained remission, and fell toward baseline at progression. Relative to age-matched healthy donors, clonality at baseline was higher, and it tracked circulating CD8+ T-cell counts.

The targeted sequencing depth was 1 in 200,000 to 1 in 1 million T cells. Some clones are missing from TCRdb's copy, which holds only in-frame ones; the method was immunoSEQ multiplex PCR. The sample shows 75,000 to 90,000 clones, approximately 87% of them seen only once. The germline V gene has CDR1 MNHEY and CDR2 SMNVEV (reference sequence). The CDR3 loop spans 19 amino acids. Trimming stripped 7 bases from V and 5 bases from J, with 31 bases between. Concerning this clone: Antigen specificity is unknown.

This chain connects TRBV27 to TRBJ2-3; D might be TRBD1 or TRBD2, each matching 9 bases. The origin of this receptor is a human donor with chronic lymphocytic leukemia. The sequencing used PBMCs, collected after 24 months of ibrutinib treatment. CDR3 region: CASKKGQGFLAGSEDTQYF. The CDR3 DNA is TGTGCCAGCAAAAAGGGACAGGGCTTCCTAGCGGGGTCCGAAGATACGCAGTATTTT.